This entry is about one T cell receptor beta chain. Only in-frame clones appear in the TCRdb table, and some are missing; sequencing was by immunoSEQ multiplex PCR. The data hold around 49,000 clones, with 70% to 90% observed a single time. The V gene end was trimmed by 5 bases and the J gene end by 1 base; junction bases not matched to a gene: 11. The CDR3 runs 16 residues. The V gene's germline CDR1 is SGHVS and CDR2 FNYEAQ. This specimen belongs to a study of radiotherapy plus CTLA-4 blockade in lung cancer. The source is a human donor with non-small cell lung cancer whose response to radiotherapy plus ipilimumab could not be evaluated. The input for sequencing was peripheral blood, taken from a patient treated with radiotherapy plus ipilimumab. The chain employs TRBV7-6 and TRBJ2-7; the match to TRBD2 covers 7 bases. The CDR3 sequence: CASSLTALAVSYEQYF. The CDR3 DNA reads TGTGCCAGCAGCCTAACGGCGCTAGCGGTGTCCTACGAGCAGTACTTC.